Listed below are T cell receptor beta chains from one sample, sequenced in a study of control samples from healthy donors and cancer patients. The method was immunoSEQ multiplex PCR; TCRdb's version includes in-frame clones alone and lacks a portion of them. The sample includes approximately 150,000 clones, roughly 95% seen only once; the top ten take approximately 1%. The sequencing sample was made of blood. The receptors originated from a woman aged 30 to 39 in good health. The CDR3 runs from the conserved cysteine through the conserved F or W.

CDR3 length: 16
V gene: TRBV9
CDR3 protein: CASSVGPAVDNSPLHF

CDR3 length: 12
V gene: TRBV27
CDR3 protein: CASSLERGEQFF

CDR3 length: 17
V gene: TRBV4-1
CDR3 protein: CASSHFTGTALNYGYTF

CDR3 length: 15
V gene: TRBV5-1
CDR3 protein: CASSLASGGGETQYF

CDR3 length: 15
V gene: TRBV11-1
CDR3 protein: CASSTWHRDGNEQFF

CDR3 length: 18
V gene: TRBV3-1/TRBV3-2
CDR3 protein: CASSQGLTVDGISYEQYF

CDR3 length: 16
V gene: TRBV7-2
CDR3 protein: CASSLTRERSYNEQFF

CDR3 length: 15
V gene: TRBV27
CDR3 protein: CASSSGVGSSYEQYF

CDR3 length: 14
V gene: TRBV29-1
CDR3 protein: CSVEEGQDYSEAFF

CDR3 length: 17
V gene: TRBV3-1/TRBV3-2
CDR3 protein: CASGPGQRTSGANVLTF

CDR3 length: 14
V gene: TRBV7-2
CDR3 protein: CASSLAHSLSGYTF

CDR3 length: 16
V gene: TRBV9
CDR3 protein: CASSVEQGRFGNTIYF

CDR3 length: 13
V gene: TRBV19
CDR3 protein: CASSSHRENEQFF

CDR3 length: 13
V gene: TRBV28
CDR3 protein: CASSRDRNYGYTF

CDR3 length: 18
V gene: TRBV4-1
CDR3 protein: CASSQVYRASGGSDTQYF

CDR3 length: 17
V gene: TRBV3-1/TRBV3-2
CDR3 protein: CASSQDRGLATYNEQFF

CDR3 length: 13
V gene: TRBV28
CDR3 protein: CASSLSSSYEQYF

CDR3 length: 16
V gene: TRBV28
CDR3 protein: CASSLWTSGRDNEQFF

CDR3 length: 15
V gene: TRBV11-3
CDR3 protein: CASSSPQVGADTQYF

CDR3 length: 14
V gene: TRBV28
CDR3 protein: CASNRQASYNEQFF

CDR3 length: 14
V gene: TRBV18
CDR3 protein: CASSQDKSNQPQHF

CDR3 length: 15
V gene: TRBV19
CDR3 protein: CASSIEGASSYEQYF

CDR3 length: 14
V gene: TRBV19
CDR3 protein: CASRPRGGGTEAFF

CDR3 length: 12
V gene: TRBV3-1/TRBV3-2
CDR3 protein: CASSHRTGSYTF

CDR3 length: 15
V gene: TRBV4-1
CDR3 protein: CASSQPRQGNYGYTF

CDR3 length: 15
V gene: TRBV7-6
CDR3 protein: CASSLEMGGNQPQHF

CDR3 length: 11
V gene: TRBV30
CDR3 protein: CAWSVLETQYF

CDR3 length: 13
V gene: TRBV6-5
CDR3 protein: CASAQTWGNTIYF

CDR3 length: 15
V gene: TRBV6-5
CDR3 protein: CASSWSGGNTGELFF

CDR3 length: 14
V gene: TRBV4-1
CDR3 protein: CASSPRTGGYEQYF

CDR3 length: 16
V gene: TRBV2
CDR3 protein: CASSGLAGQSGYEQYF

CDR3 length: 17
V gene: TRBV5-6
CDR3 protein: CASSDWGTGAVTGELFF

CDR3 length: 14
V gene: TRBV3-1/TRBV3-2
CDR3 protein: CASSQDTSSYGYTF

CDR3 length: 12
V gene: TRBV19
CDR3 protein: CASSFDRYEQFF

CDR3 length: 15
V gene: TRBV5-1
CDR3 protein: CASSLGGSSTDTQYF

CDR3 length: 14
V gene: TRBV7-9
CDR3 protein: CASSEGPWGGELFF

CDR3 length: 16
V gene: TRBV4-1
CDR3 protein: CASSLGQLYFNYGYTF

CDR3 length: 14
V gene: TRBV28
CDR3 protein: CASSLAGGRNTIYF

CDR3 length: 15
V gene: TRBV9
CDR3 protein: CASTPREGMTDTQYF

CDR3 length: 15
V gene: TRBV3-1/TRBV3-2
CDR3 protein: CASSHTGTGEVGYTF

CDR3 length: 15
V gene: TRBV5-1
CDR3 protein: CASSPAWGIQETQYF

CDR3 length: 15
V gene: TRBV28
CDR3 protein: CASSPSTVIYQPQHF

CDR3 length: 16
V gene: TRBV7-2
CDR3 protein: CASSLARVENGYGYTF

CDR3 length: 14
V gene: TRBV5-4
CDR3 protein: CASSSSGGDYGYTF

CDR3 length: 15
V gene: TRBV4-1
CDR3 protein: CASSQGSPVVYEQYF

CDR3 length: 12
V gene: TRBV11-2
CDR3 protein: CASSVAYNEQFF

CDR3 length: 15
V gene: TRBV5-1
CDR3 protein: CASSLGRVEGDTQYF

CDR3 length: 15
V gene: TRBV7-2
CDR3 protein: CASSRTSGRVFEQYF

CDR3 length: 17
V gene: TRBV5-1
CDR3 protein: CASSLGVGASSYNEQFF

CDR3 length: 14
V gene: TRBV6-1
CDR3 protein: CASSEALRGYEQYF

CDR3 length: 14
V gene: TRBV27
CDR3 protein: CASSLSGETAEAFF

CDR3 length: 14
V gene: TRBV27
CDR3 protein: CASSLTGANTEAFF

CDR3 length: 13
V gene: TRBV7-3
CDR3 protein: CASSLRPGDTQYF

CDR3 length: 13
V gene: TRBV18
CDR3 protein: CASSPFGNTEAFF

CDR3 length: 16
V gene: TRBV28
CDR3 protein: CASNTLAGGPRAGQYF

CDR3 length: 13
V gene: TRBV27
CDR3 protein: CASSFSGANVLTF

CDR3 length: 16
V gene: TRBV24-1
CDR3 protein: CATSDSQTGEHQPQHF

CDR3 length: 16
V gene: TRBV4-2
CDR3 protein: CASSHSQGGANIGYTF

CDR3 length: 16
V gene: TRBV4-1
CDR3 protein: CASSQALSEGMNEQYF

CDR3 length: 15
V gene: TRBV25-1
CDR3 protein: CASSAPHPGADTQYF